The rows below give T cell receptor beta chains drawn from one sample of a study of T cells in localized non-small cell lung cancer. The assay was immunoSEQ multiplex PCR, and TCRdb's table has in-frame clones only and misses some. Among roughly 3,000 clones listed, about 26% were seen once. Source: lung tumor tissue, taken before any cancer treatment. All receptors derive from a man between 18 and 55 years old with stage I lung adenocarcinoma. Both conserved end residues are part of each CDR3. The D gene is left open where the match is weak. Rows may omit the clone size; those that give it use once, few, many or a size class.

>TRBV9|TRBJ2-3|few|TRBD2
TGTGCCAGCAGCGTAGGGGGACTAGGGTCTGCTACGCAGTATTTT
CASSVGGLGSATQYF
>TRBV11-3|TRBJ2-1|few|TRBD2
TGTGCCAGCAGCCCAGAAGGACTAGCACCTGAGCAGTTCTTC
CASSPEGLAPEQFF
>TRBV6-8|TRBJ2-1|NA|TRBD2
TGTGCCAGCAGTTATGGCGGGACTAGCGGGGGGGTCTACAATGAGCAGTTCTTC
CASSYGGTSGGVYNEQFF
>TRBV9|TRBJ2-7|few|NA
TGTGCCAGCAGGGGGGACCTTTTCTACGAGCAGTACTTC
CASRGDLFYEQYF
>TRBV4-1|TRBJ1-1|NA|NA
TGCGCCAGCAGCCAAGATATGGGGGCTGAAGCTTTCTTT
CASSQDMGAEAFF
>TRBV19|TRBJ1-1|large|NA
TGTGCCAGTATGGGGGTGAGCACTGAAGCTTTCTTT
CASMGVSTEAFF
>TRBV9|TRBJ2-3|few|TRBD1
TGTGCCAGCAGCGTAGAGGGACAGGGATTGAGCACAGATACGCAGTATTTT
CASSVEGQGLSTDTQYF
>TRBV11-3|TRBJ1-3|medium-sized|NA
TGTGCCAGCAGCCCACGCGGGAGATCCTACTACTCTGGAAACACCATATATTTT
CASSPRGRSYYSGNTIYF
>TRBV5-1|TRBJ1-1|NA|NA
TGCGCCAGCAGCTTGTCTCCGGGACTCACTGAAGCTTTCTTT
CASSLSPGLTEAFF
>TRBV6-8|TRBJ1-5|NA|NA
TGTGCCAGCAGTTACTCGATCCGCGGGACTCCTTTGCAGCCCCAGCATTTT
CASSYSIRGTPLQPQHF
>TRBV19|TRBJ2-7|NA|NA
TGTGCCAGTGCGGTAGGATACGAGCAGTACTTC
CASAVGYEQYF
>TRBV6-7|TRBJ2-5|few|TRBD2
TGTGCCAGCAGTTACTCGCGGGGGGCCTCCCGAGAGACCCAGTACTTC
CASSYSRGASRETQYF
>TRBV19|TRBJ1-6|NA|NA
TGTGCCAGTAAAGCGGGCCAGGGTAATTCACCCCTCCACTTT
CASKAGQGNSPLHF
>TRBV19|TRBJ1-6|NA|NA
TGTGCCAGTAGTCCCCAGGGGCCCCTTTCACCCCTCCACTTT
CASSPQGPLSPLHF
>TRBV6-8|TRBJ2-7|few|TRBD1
TGTGCCAGCAGTACTTGGGACAGGGCAACCTACGAGCAGTACTTC
CASSTWDRATYEQYF
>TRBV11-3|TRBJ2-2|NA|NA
TGTGCCAGCAGCTTATACTGGACCGGGACACCGAACACCGGGGAGCTGTTTTTT
CASSLYWTGTPNTGELFF
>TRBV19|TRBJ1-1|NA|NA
TGTGCCAGTAGTATTAATGCTCTGACGGAGATGAACACTGAAGCTTTCTTT
CASSINALTEMNTEAFF
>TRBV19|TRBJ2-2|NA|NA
TGTGCCAGTTCGGACACGAACACCGGGGAGCTGTTTTTT
CASSDTNTGELFF
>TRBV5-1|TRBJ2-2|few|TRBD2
TGCGCCAGCAGTTTTAGCGGGGAAAACACCGGGGAGCTGTTTTTT
CASSFSGENTGELFF
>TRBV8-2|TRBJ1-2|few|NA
TGTGCCAGCAGTCCCCGACAGGGGCCCTATGGCTACACCTTC
CASSPRQGPYGYTF
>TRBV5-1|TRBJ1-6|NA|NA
TGCGCCAGCAGCTTAGACCGGGGTGGGACGGACAATAATTCACCCCTCCACTTT
CASSLDRGGTDNNSPLHF
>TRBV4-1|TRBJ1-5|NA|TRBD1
TGCGCCAGCAGCCGGTTACAGGGGGCGCATCAGCCCCAGCATTTT
CASSRLQGAHQPQHF
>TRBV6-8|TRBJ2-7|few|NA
TGTGCCAGCAGTTACTCGGACACCTACGAGCAGTACTTC
CASSYSDTYEQYF
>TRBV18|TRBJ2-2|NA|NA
TGTGCCAGCTCACCATACCCCCTCGGGACCGGGGAGCTGTTTTTT
CASSPYPLGTGELFF
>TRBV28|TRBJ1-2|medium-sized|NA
TGTGCCAGCAGTTTGAACAACTATGGCTACACCTTC
CASSLNNYGYTF
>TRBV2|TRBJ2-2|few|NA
TGTGCCAGCAGCCCTCACACTCTTCGAAGCACCGGGGAGCTGTTTTTT
CASSPHTLRSTGELFF
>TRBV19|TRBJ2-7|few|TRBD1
TGTGCCAGTATACAGGGGTTCCACGAGCAGTACTTC
CASIQGFHEQYF
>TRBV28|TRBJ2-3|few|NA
TGTGCCAGCAGTGGGGGAAGCACAGATACGCAGTATTTT
CASSGGSTDTQYF
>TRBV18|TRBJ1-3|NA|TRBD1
TGTGCCAGCTCACCTGCAACAGGGGGAACTGGAAACACCATATATTTT
CASSPATGGTGNTIYF
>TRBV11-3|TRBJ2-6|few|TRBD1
TGTGCCAGCAGCTCTAAGTTGGGACAGGGGTCCGGGGCCAACGTCCTGACTTTC
CASSSKLGQGSGANVLTF
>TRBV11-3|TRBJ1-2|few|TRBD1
TGTGCCAGCAGCCCGCGGACAGGGGGGAGTGGCTACACCTTC
CASSPRTGGSGYTF
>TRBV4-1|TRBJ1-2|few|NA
TGCGCCAGCAGCCAAGAAGGAAGATATGGCTACACCTTC
CASSQEGRYGYTF
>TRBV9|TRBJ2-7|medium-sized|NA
TGTGCCAGCAGTGCCTTGCAACCGAACGAGCAGTACTTC
CASSALQPNEQYF
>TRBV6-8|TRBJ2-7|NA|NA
TGTGCCAGCAGTTACTCGTTAATAGTAAGAGCAAACTACGAGCAGTACTTC
CASSYSLIVRANYEQYF
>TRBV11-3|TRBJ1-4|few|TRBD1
TGTGCCAGCAGCTCCCCTCCCGGGACAGGGAGTGAGGCTAATGAAAAACTGTTTTTT
CASSSPPGTGSEANEKLFF
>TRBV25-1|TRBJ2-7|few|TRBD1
TGTGCCAGCACCGGACAGGGGGTCTACGAGCAGTACTTC
CASTGQGVYEQYF
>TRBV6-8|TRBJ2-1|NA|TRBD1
TGTGCCATCAGTGGGACAGGGGGCTCCTACAATGAGCAGTTCTTC
CAISGTGGSYNEQFF
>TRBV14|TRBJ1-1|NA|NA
TGTGCCAGCAGGGAACAGGGTATAGGCACTGAAGCTTTCTTT
CASREQGIGTEAFF
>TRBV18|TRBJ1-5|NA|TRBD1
TGTGCCAGCTCAGCTCAGGGGGATCAGCCCCAGCATTTT
CASSAQGDQPQHF
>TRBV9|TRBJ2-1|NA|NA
TGTGCCAGCAGCTTAGGCGTCTATGAGCAGTTCTTC
CASSLGVYEQFF
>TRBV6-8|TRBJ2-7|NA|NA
TGTGCCAGCACTGAGGGTCCAAGCTCCTACGAGCAGTACTTC
CASTEGPSSYEQYF
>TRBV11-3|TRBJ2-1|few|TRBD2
TGTGCCAGCAGTCTCCCACTAGCGGGGGCGGGAGAGCAGTTCTTC
CASSLPLAGAGEQFF
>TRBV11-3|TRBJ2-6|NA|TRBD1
TGTGCCAGCAGCTTAAGGGGGACAGGGGCCTACCGATCTGGGGCCAACGTCCTGACTTTC
CASSLRGTGAYRSGANVLTF
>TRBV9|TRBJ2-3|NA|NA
TGTGCCAGCAGCCCCAGGACATTGAGCACAGATACGCAGTATTTT
CASSPRTLSTDTQYF
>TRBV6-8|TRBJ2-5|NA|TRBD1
TGTGCCAGCAGTGAGACAGGGGGCCAAGAGACCCAGTACTTC
CASSETGGQETQYF
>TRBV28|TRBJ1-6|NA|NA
TGTGCCAGCGGACCACAGGGAGGGCATAATTCACCCCTCCACTTT
CASGPQGGHNSPLHF
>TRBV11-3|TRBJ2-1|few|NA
TGTGCCAGCAGCTTAGGGTTGTGGGCGACAAGCTCCTACAATGAGCAGTTCTTC
CASSLGLWATSSYNEQFF
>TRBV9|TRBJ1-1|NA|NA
TGTGCCAGCAGCTCCTCGGGACGGGTGAACACTGAAGCTTTCTTT
CASSSSGRVNTEAFF
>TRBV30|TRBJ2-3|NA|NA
TGTGCCTGGAGTTCCCCGATCTCGGGACATCGAAACAAGTATTTT
CAWSSPISGHRNKYF
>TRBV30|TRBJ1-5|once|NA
TGTGCCTGGAGTGCCTCCGGGAGGCCCCAGCATTTT
CAWSASGRPQHF
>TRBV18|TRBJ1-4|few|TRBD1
TGTGCCAGCTCACCATATTTGGGACAGGATGAAAAACTGTTTTTT
CASSPYLGQDEKLFF
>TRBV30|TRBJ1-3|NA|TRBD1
TGTGCCTGGGGACAGGGGAGTGGAAACACCATATATTTT
CAWGQGSGNTIYF
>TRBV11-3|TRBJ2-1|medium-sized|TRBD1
TGTGCCAGCAGCTTGCCAATATCCGGGACAGGAGATGAGCAGTTCTTC
CASSLPISGTGDEQFF
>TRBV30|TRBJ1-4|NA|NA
TGTGCCTGGAGTGTAGGGTTCGGAGGTAATGAAAAACTGTTTTTT
CAWSVGFGGNEKLFF
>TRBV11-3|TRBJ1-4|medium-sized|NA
TGTGCCAGCAGCGTAGTTACAGGAGAAAATGAAAAACTGTTTTTT
CASSVVTGENEKLFF
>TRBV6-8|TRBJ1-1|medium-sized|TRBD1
TGTGCCAGCAAACGAGGGACAGCTATGAACACTGAAGCTTTCTTT
CASKRGTAMNTEAFF
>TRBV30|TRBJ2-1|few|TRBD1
TGTGCCTGCCCAGGGGGCTTCGAGTACAATGAGCAGTTCTTC
CACPGGFEYNEQFF
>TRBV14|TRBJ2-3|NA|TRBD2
TGTGCCAGCAGCCATCGGCTAGCGGGGCTGGGTGGCACAGATACGCAGTATTTT
CASSHRLAGLGGTDTQYF
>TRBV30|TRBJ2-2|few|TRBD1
TGTGCCTGGAGGGGGACAGGGGGGACCGGGGAGCTGTTTTTT
CAWRGTGGTGELFF